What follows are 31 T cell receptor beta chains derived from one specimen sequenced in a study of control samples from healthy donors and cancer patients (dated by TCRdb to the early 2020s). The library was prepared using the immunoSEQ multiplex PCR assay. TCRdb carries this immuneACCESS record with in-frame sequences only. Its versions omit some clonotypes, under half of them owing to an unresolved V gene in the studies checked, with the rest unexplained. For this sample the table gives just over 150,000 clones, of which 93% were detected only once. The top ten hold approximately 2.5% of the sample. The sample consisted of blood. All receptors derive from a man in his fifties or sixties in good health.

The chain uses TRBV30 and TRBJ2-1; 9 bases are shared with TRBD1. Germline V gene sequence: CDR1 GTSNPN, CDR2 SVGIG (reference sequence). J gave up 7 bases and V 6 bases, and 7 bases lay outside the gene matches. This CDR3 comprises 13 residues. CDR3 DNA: TGTGCCTGCCTCCCGGACAGGGGTAATGAGCAGTTCTTC. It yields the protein CACLPDRGNEQFF.

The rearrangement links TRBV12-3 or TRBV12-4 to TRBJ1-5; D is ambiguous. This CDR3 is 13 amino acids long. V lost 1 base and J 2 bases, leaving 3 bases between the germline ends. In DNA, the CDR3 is TGTGCCAGCAGTTTAGTGGGCAATCAGCCCCAGCATTTT. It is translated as CASSLVGNQPQHF.

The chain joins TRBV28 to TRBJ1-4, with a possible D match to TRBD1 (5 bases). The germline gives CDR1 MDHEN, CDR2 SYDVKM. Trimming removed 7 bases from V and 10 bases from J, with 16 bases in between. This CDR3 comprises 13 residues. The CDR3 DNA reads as TGTGCCAGCAACGCCGGGACCTCTGCAAAACTGTTTTTT. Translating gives CASNAGTSAKLFF.

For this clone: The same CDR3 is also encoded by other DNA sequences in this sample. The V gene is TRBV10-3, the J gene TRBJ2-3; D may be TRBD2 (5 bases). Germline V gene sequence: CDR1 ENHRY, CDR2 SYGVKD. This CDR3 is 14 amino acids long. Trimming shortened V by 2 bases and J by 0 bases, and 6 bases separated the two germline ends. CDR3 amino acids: CAISEGGSTDTQYF. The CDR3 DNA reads TGTGCCATCAGTGAGGGCGGGAGCACAGATACGCAGTATTTT.

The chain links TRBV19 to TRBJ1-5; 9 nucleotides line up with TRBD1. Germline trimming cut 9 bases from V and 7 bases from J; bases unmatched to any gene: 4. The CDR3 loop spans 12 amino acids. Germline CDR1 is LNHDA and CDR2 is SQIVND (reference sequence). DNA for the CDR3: TGTGCCAGCACAGGGGGCCCACAGCCCCAGCATTTT. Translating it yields CASTGGPQPQHF. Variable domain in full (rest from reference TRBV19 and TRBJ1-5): DGGITQSPKYLFRKEGQNVTLSCEQNLNHDAMYWYRQDPGQGLRLIYYSQIVNDFQKGDIAEGYSVSREKKESFPLTVTSAQKNPTAFYLCASTGGPQPQHFGDGTRLSIL.

The CDR3 bases are TGCGCCAGCAGCTTGGGTGTGAACTCCTACGAGCAGTACTTC. Its protein product is CASSLGVNSYEQYF. This chain links TRBV5-1 with TRBJ2-7, with D unresolved. Trimming cost V 0 bases and J 0 bases, with 7 bases left between them. The CDR3 has 14 residues. Germline CDR1 reads SGHRS; CDR2 reads YFSETQ.

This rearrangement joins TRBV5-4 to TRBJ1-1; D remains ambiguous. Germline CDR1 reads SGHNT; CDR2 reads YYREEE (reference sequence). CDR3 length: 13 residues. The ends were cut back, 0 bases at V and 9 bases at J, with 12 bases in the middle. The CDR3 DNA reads TGTGCCAGCAGCTTGGTGGCGTCAACGCAAGCTTTCTTT. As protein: CASSLVASTQAFF.

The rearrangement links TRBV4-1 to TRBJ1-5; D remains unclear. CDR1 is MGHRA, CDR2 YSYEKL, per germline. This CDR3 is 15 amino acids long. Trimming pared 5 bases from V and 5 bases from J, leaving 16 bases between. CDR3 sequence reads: CASSNNAQGHQPQHF. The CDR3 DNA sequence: TGCGCCAGCAGCAACAATGCCCAAGGGCATCAGCCCCAGCATTTT.

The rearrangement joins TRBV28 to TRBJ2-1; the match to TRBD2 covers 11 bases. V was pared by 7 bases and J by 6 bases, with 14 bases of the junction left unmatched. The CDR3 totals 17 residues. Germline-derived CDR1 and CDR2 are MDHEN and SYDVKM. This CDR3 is CASMEASGRRWGNEQFF. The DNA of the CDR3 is TGTGCCAGCATGGAGGCTAGCGGGAGGCGTTGGGGCAATGAGCAGTTCTTC. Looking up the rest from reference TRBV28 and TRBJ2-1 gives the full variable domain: DVKVTQSSRYLVKRTGEKVFLECVQDMDHENMFWYRQDPGLGLRLIYFSYDVKMKEKGDIPEGYSVSREKKERFSLILESASTNQTSMYLCASMEASGRRWGNEQFFGPGTRLTVL.

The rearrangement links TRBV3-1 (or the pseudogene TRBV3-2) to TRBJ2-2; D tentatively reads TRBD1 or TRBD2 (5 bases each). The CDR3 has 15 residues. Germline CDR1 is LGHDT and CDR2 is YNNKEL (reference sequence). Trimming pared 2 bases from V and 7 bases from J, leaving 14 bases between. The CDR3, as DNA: TGTGCCAGCAGCCAACGAAGTAGAGGGGTCGGGGAGCTGTTTTTT. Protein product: CASSQRSRGVGELFF.

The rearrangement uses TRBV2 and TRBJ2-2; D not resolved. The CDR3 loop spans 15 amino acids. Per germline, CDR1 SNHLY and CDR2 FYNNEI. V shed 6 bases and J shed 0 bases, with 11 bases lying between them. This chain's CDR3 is CASSGSRSNTGELFF. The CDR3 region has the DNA TGTGCCAGCAGCGGTTCGCGGTCGAACACCGGGGAGCTGTTTTTT.

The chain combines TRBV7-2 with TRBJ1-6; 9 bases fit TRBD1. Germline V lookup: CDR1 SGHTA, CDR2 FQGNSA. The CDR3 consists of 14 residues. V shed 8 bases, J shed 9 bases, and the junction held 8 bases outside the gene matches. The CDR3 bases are TGTGCCAGCCGAGAACAGGGGGCAATTTCACCCCTCCACTTT. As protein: CASREQGAISPLHF.

In DNA form, the CDR3 reads TGTGCCAGCAGCGTCAAGGAATCCCACTTGACAGGGAAAAGGGACGAGCAGTACTTC. It yields the protein CASSVKESHLTGKRDEQYF. V and J are TRBV9 and TRBJ2-7; the match to TRBD1 covers 7 bases. V was pared by 2 bases and J by 5 bases, with 22 bases of the junction left unmatched. The germline CDR1 and CDR2 sequences are SGDLS and YYNGEE. This CDR3 is 19 amino acids long. The full variable domain, with the rest looked up from reference TRBV9 and TRBJ2-7, is DSGVTQTPKHLITATGQRVTLRCSPRSGDLSVYWYQQSLDQGLQFLIQYYNGEERAKGNILERFSAQQFPDLHSELNLSSLELGDSALYFCASSVKESHLTGKRDEQYFGPGTRLTVT.

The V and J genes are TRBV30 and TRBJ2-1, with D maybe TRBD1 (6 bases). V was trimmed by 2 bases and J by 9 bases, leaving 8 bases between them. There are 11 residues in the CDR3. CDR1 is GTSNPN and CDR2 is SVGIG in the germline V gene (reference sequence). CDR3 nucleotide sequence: TGTGCCTGGAGTCCCAGGGGTGAGCAGTTCTTC. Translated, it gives CAWSPRGEQFF.

CDR3 bases: TGTGCCTGGAGTAGAGGGAGTGGTGCAACTAATGAAAAACTGTTTTTT. Translating gives CAWSRGSGATNEKLFF. The J gene is TRBJ1-4, the V gene TRBV30; D uncertain. Per the germline V gene, CDR1 is GTSNPN and CDR2 is SVGIG (reference sequence). V was shortened by 2 bases and J by 0 bases, with 13 bases between the two germline ends. The CDR3 covers 16 residues.

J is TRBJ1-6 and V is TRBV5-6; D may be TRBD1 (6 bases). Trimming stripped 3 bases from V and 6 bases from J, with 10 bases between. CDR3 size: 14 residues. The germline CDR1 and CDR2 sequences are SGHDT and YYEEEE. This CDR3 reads CASSSGAANSPLHF. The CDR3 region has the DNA TGTGCCAGCAGCTCAGGGGCCGCTAATTCACCCCTCCACTTT.

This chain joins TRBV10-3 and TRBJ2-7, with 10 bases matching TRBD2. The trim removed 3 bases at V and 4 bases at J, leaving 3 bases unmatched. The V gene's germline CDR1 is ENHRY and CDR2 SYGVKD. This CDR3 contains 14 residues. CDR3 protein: CAISDETSGYEQYF. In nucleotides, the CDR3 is TGTGCCATCAGTGATGAGACTAGCGGGTACGAGCAGTACTTC.

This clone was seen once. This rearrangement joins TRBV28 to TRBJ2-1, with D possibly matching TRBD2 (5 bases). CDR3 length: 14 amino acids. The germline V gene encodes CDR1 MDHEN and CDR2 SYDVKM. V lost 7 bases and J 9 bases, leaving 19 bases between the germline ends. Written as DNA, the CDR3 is TGTGCCAGCATGGGCCCTGCTAGCCATGGTGAGCAGTTCTTC. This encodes CASMGPASHGEQFF.

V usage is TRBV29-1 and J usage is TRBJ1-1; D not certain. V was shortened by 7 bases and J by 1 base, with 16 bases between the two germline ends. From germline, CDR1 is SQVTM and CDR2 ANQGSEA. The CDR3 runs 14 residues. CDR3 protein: CSASRGRGNTEAFF. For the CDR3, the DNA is TGCAGCGCAAGCCGAGGACGGGGGAACACTGAAGCTTTCTTT. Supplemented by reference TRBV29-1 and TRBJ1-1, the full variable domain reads SAVISQKPSRDICQRGTSLTIQCQVDSQVTMMFWYRQQPGQSLTLIATANQGSEATYESGFVIDKFPISRPNLTFSTLTVSNMSPEDSSIYLCSASRGRGNTEAFFGQGTRLTVV.

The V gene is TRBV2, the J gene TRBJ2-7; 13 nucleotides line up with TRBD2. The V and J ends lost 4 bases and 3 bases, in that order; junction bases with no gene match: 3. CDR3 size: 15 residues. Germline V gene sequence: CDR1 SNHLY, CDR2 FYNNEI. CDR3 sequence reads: CASSGTSGSVYEQYF. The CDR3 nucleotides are TGTGCCAGCAGTGGGACTAGCGGGAGCGTCTACGAGCAGTACTTC.

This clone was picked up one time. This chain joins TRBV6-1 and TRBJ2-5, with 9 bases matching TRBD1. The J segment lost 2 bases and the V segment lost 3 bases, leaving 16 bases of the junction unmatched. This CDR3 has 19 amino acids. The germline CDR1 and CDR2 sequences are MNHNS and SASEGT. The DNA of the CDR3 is TGTGCCAGCAGTGAGCCAAGACAGGGGGAGGTTCGGAGGCAAGAGACCCAGTACTTC. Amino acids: CASSEPRQGEVRRQETQYF.

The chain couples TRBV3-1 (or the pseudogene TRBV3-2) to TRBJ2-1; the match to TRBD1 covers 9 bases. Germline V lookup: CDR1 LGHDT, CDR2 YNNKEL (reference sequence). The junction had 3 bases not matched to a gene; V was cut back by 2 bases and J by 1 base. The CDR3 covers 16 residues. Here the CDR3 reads CASSQLGTGSYNEQFF. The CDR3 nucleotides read TGTGCCAGCAGCCAACTTGGGACAGGGTCCTACAATGAGCAGTTCTTC.

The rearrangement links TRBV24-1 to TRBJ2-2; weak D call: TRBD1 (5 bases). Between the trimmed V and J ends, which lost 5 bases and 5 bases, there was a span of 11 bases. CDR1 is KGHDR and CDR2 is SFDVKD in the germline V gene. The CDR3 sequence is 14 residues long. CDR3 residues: CATSARVWTGELFF. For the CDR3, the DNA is TGTGCCACCAGTGCCAGGGTTTGGACCGGGGAGCTGTTTTTT.

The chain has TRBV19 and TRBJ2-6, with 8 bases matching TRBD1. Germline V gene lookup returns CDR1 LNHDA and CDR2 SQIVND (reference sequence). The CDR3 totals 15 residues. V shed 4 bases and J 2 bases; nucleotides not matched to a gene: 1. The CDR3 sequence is CASSRTGPGANVLTF. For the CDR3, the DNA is TGTGCCAGTAGTAGGACAGGGCCTGGGGCCAACGTCCTGACTTTC. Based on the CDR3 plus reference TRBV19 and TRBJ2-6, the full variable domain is DGGITQSPKYLFRKEGQNVTLSCEQNLNHDAMYWYRQDPGQGLRLIYYSQIVNDFQKGDIAEGYSVSREKKESFPLTVTSAQKNPTAFYLCASSRTGPGANVLTFGAGSRLTVL.

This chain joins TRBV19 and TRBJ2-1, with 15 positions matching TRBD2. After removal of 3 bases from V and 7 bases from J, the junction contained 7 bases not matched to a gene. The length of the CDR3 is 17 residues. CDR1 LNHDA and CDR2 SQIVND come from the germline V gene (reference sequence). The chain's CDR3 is CASSIRGLAGGGNEQFF. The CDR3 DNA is TGTGCCAGTAGTATTAGGGGACTAGCGGGAGGAGGTAATGAGCAGTTCTTC.

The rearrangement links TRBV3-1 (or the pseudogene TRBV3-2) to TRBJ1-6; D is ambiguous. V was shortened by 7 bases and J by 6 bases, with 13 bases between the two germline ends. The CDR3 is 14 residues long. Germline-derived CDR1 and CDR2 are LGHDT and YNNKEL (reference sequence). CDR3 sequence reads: CASTPDGFNSPLHF. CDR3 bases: TGTGCCAGCACCCCGGACGGGTTTAATTCACCCCTCCACTTT.

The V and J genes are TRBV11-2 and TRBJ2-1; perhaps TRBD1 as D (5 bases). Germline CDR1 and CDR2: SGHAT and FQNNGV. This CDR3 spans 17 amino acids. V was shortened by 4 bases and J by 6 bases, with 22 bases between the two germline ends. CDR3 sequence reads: CASSSRRTLIDSNEQFF. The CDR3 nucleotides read TGTGCCAGCAGCTCCCGCCGCACTCTAATAGACAGCAATGAGCAGTTCTTC.

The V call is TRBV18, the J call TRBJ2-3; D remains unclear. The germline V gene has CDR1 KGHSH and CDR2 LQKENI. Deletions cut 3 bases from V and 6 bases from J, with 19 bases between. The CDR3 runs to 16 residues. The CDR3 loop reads CASSPPPSTPGDTQYF. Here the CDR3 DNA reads TGTGCCAGCTCACCCCCACCCAGTACTCCCGGGGATACGCAGTATTTT.

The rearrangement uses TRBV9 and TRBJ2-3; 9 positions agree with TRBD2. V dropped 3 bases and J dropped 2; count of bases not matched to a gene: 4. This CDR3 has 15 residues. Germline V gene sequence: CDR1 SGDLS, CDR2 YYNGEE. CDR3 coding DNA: TGTGCCAGCAGCGCGACTAGCGGATACACAGATACGCAGTATTTT. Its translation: CASSATSGYTDTQYF.

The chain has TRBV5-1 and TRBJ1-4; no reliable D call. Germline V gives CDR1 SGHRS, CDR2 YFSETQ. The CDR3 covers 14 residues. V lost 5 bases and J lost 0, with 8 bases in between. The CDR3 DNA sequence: TGCGCCAGCAGGGGGTACCCAACTAATGAAAAACTGTTTTTT. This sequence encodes CASRGYPTNEKLFF.

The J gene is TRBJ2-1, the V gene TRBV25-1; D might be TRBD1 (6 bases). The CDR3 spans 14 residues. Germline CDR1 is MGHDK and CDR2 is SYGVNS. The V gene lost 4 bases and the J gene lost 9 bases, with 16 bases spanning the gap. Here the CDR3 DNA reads TGTGCCAGCAGTGTACAGGGCACCGTCGGTGAGCAGTTCTTC. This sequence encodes CASSVQGTVGEQFF.